A single sample is the source of the 28 T cell receptor beta chains below, sequenced in a study of blood T cells in healthy people across ages. Primed by a sample-barcoded 5' primer and a J-beta primer mix, a second PCR proceeded for about 6 to 12 cycles. In TCRdb, the 5' RACE reads were re-called with MiXCR into one record per CDR3 protein. There are some 690,000 distinct CDR3 sequences in the sample; 22% occur only once, and approximately 20% lies in the top ten. The source material was blood. The receptors derive from a man aged 65 to 79 in good health.

The J gene is TRBJ1-2, the V gene TRBV20-1, with 8 bases aligning to TRBD1. The V segment lost 0 bases and the J segment 4 bases; nucleotides outside the gene matches: 4. The CDR3 covers 14 residues. In germline, CDR1 is DFQATT, CDR2 SNEGSKA (reference sequence). The CDR3 DNA reads as TGCAGTGCTAGAGAATGGACAGGGCCCTATGGCTACACCTTC. It is translated as CSAREWTGPYGYTF.

This clonotype occurred a few times. The chain carries TRBV29-1 and TRBJ2-5; 10 positions agree with TRBD1. The J call may be incorrect, as the DNA end agrees better with TRBJ2-7. The CDR3 sequence is 14 residues long. Per germline, CDR1 SQVTM and CDR2 ANQGSEA. The CDR3 region is CSVPPGQGSYEQYF. The CDR3 DNA follows: TGCAGCGTGCCACCGGGACAGGGGTCGTACGAGCAGTACTTC.

This rearrangement joins TRBV6-2 or TRBV6-3 to TRBJ2-1; D possibly corresponds to TRBD2 (5 bases). The CDR3 loop spans 15 amino acids. V gave up 6 bases and J gave up 2 bases, with 14 bases separating them. From germline, CDR1 is MNHEY and CDR2 SVGEGT. The CDR3 DNA reads as TGTGCCAGCAGCCGTCGGACTGCCGCCTACAATGAGCAGTTCTTC. It codes for CASSRRTAAYNEQFF.

In the case of this clonotype: The junction differs from germline at one of its ends, possibly a read error. V usage is TRBV10-3 and J usage is TRBJ2-1; 10 bases are shared with TRBD2. This CDR3 comprises 16 residues. CDR1 ENHRY and CDR2 SYGVKD come from the germline V gene. The CDR3, as DNA: TGTGTCATCAGTGATTGGGCTAGCGGGGGTAACAATGAGCAGTTCTTC. This gives the protein CVISDWASGGNNEQFF.

The chain couples TRBV12-3 or TRBV12-4 to TRBJ1-4; 7 nucleotides align to TRBD1. Losses at the gene ends were 5 bases for V and 7 bases for J; bases not matched to a gene: 7. CDR3 length equals 14 residues. The CDR3 sequence is CASSPMGQPEKLFF. The CDR3 DNA reads as TGTGCCAGCAGTCCAATGGGACAGCCTGAAAAACTGTTTTTT.

The rearrangement links TRBV18 to TRBJ2-3; TRBD2 is a possible D gene (5 bases). The CDR3 runs 16 residues. Germline V gene data show CDR1 as KGHSH and CDR2 as LQKENI. Trimming stripped 1 base from V and 3 bases from J, with 14 bases between. This CDR3 reads CASSPLPRGDTDTQYF. CDR3 nucleotide sequence: TGTGCCAGCTCACCACTTCCCCGGGGTGATACAGATACGCAGTATTTT.

The table lists this clonotype with many counts. The J gene is TRBJ1-5, the V gene TRBV12-3 or TRBV12-4, with D perhaps TRBD1 (6 bases). CDR3 length: 15 residues. The V and J ends lost 2 bases and 6 bases respectively, with 14 bases between them. CDR3 in DNA: TGTGCCAGCAGTTTACTCGGGGGAGGGGGTCAGCCCCAGCATTTT. This sequence encodes CASSLLGGGGQPQHF.

The chain uses TRBV2 and TRBJ2-7; no definite D call. CDR1 and CDR2 (germline): SNHLY, FYNNEI. V dropped 4 bases and J dropped 0 bases, with 10 bases sitting between them. The CDR3 loop spans 14 amino acids. The CDR3 region is CASSGSSYSYEQYF. The CDR3 DNA follows: TGTGCCAGCAGTGGATCGTCTTACTCCTACGAGCAGTACTTC.

This clonotype was counted many times. The chain recombines TRBV28 with TRBJ1-4; no definite D call. The germline V gene encodes CDR1 MDHEN and CDR2 SYDVKM. The CDR3 loop spans 17 amino acids. Trimming pared 3 bases from V and 0 bases from J, leaving 14 bases between. Written as DNA, the CDR3 is TGTGCCAGCAGTTTTGGATCAGCAACCTCAACTAATGAAAAACTGTTTTTT. This gives the protein CASSFGSATSTNEKLFF.

A few counts support this clonotype. This chain uses TRBV12-3 or TRBV12-4 with TRBJ2-4, with TRBD1 matching 9 bases. The CDR3 runs 17 residues. Trimming at V came to 4 bases and at J to 0 bases, leaving 7 bases not matched to a gene. The CDR3 sequence: CASSSSGTGLAKNIQYF. The CDR3 region has the DNA TGTGCCAGCAGTTCCTCCGGGACAGGGCTAGCCAAAAACATTCAGTACTTC.

The V call is TRBV7-2, the J call TRBJ2-1; D ambiguous. The CDR3 loop spans 15 amino acids. V lost 5 bases, J lost 1 base, and 12 bases lay in between. Per germline, CDR1 SGHTA and CDR2 FQGNSA. DNA for the CDR3: TGTGCCAGCAGCCTAGTCTACACGTCCTACAATGAGCAGTTCTTC. This codes for CASSLVYTSYNEQFF. Full variable domain (missing parts from reference TRBV7-2 and TRBJ2-1): GAGVSQSPSNKVTEKGKDVELRCDPISGHTALYWYRQSLGQGLEFLIYFQGNSAPDKSGLPSDRFSAERTGGSVSTLTIQRTQQEDSAVYLCASSLVYTSYNEQFFGPGTRLTVL.

This clonotype came up a few times. The V gene is TRBV20-1, the J gene TRBJ1-2, with D uncertain. V was cut by 5 bases and J by 0 bases, with 7 bases left in between. The V gene's germline CDR1 is DFQATT and CDR2 SNEGSKA (reference sequence). The CDR3 covers 12 residues. CDR3 in amino acids: CSAATSNYGYTF. The CDR3 DNA reads as TGCAGTGCTGCGACCTCTAACTATGGCTACACCTTC.

The rearrangement joins TRBV29-1 to TRBJ2-5; TRBD1 or TRBD2 may be the D gene (5 bases each). This CDR3 spans 13 amino acids. Germline CDR1 and CDR2: SQVTM and ANQGSEA. V lost 5 bases and J 2 bases, leaving 12 bases between the germline ends. In DNA, the CDR3 is TGCAGCGTTAGTCGGGGCGGACAAGAGACCCAGTACTTC. Its translation: CSVSRGGQETQYF.

This clonotype has only a few counts. V and J are TRBV5-1 and TRBJ2-1; TRBD2 agrees at 8 bases. Per germline, CDR1 SGHRS and CDR2 YFSETQ. This CDR3 contains 16 residues. Trimming removed 3 bases from V and 2 bases from J; junction bases left unmatched: 7. This chain's CDR3 is CASSSTGGGAYNEQFF. The CDR3 coding sequence is TGCGCCAGCAGCTCAACGGGGGGGGGCGCCTACAATGAGCAGTTCTTC.

Regarding this clonotype: The CDR3 carries no conserved terminal phenylalanine or tryptophan, so it likely arises from a read error. The chain has TRBV3-1 and TRBJ1-1; no clear D. The CDR3 is made up of 14 amino acids. V lost 1 base and J 2 bases, leaving 8 bases between the germline ends. Germline CDR1 and CDR2: LGHDT and YNNKEL (reference sequence). CDR3 nucleotides: TGTGCCAGCAGCCAAGTGGCGGGAAACACTGAAGCTTTCCTT. Residues: CASSQVAGNTEAFL.

This rearrangement joins TRBV20-1 to TRBJ1-4; TRBD1 matches 9 bases. CDR1 and CDR2 (germline): DFQATT, SNEGSKA (reference sequence). The ends lost 3 bases at V and 5 bases at J; junction bases unmatched: 7. The CDR3 length is 15 residues. The CDR3 bases are TGCAGTGCTAGTCGTCGGGACAGGGTAAATGAAAAACTGTTTTTT. Translating it yields CSASRRDRVNEKLFF.

The genes are TRBV4-2 and TRBJ2-4; no definite D call. CDR3 length equals 16 residues. Trimming pared 0 bases from V and 7 bases from J, leaving 16 bases between. Germline V gene data show CDR1 as LGHNA and CDR2 as YNFKEQ. CDR3 in DNA: TGTGCCAGCAGCCAAGATTGGTCAACCTCTGGGAACATTCAGTACTTC. Protein sequence: CASSQDWSTSGNIQYF.

The V call is TRBV29-1, the J call TRBJ2-3, with D tentatively TRBD1 (5 bases). Germline assignment: CDR1 SQVTM and CDR2 ANQGSEA. Trimming removed 3 bases from V and 4 bases from J, with 14 bases in between. The CDR3 extends over 14 amino acids. CDR3: CSVDGIQGPDTQYF. The CDR3 DNA follows: TGCAGCGTTGATGGGATCCAGGGCCCAGATACGCAGTATTTT.

V gene TRBV27 combines with J gene TRBJ2-3, with D tentatively TRBD2 (6 bases). The germline gives CDR1 MNHEY, CDR2 SMNVEV (reference sequence). CDR3 length: 15 amino acids. Trimming pared 2 bases from V and 4 bases from J, leaving 13 bases between. CDR3 region: CASSLGGVSADTQYF. For the CDR3, the DNA is TGTGCCAGCAGTTTAGGAGGGGTTAGCGCAGATACGCAGTATTTT.

This clonotype was seen only a few times. The chain is built from TRBV6-2 or TRBV6-3 and TRBJ2-3; 9 bases line up with TRBD2. Germline lookup yields CDR1 MNHEY and CDR2 SVGEGT. V shed 4 bases and J 2 bases; nucleotides not matched to a gene: 1. The length of the CDR3 is 14 residues. The CDR3 is CASSWGLATDTQYF. The CDR3 DNA sequence: TGTGCCAGCAGTTGGGGACTAGCCACAGATACGCAGTATTTT.

The rearrangement links TRBV7-2 to TRBJ2-3, with D unclear. V was shortened by 5 bases and J by 0 bases, with 9 bases between the two germline ends. Germline V gives CDR1 SGHTA, CDR2 FQGNSA. The CDR3 spans 14 residues. CDR3 in amino acids: CASSIAQSTDTQYF. CDR3 coding DNA: TGTGCCAGCAGCATCGCCCAGAGCACAGATACGCAGTATTTT.

There are many counts of this clonotype. The rearrangement links TRBV10-3 to TRBJ1-5; possible D gene TRBD1, 5 bases. This CDR3 is 14 amino acids long. With 2 bases removed from V and 4 bases from J, the gap between germline ends came to 9 bases. Germline V gives CDR1 ENHRY, CDR2 SYGVKD. Written as DNA, the CDR3 is TGTGCCATCAGTGAGCAGGGAGGAAATCAGCCCCAGCATTTT. Encoded protein: CAISEQGGNQPQHF.

This clonotype was seen only a few times. CDR3 residues: CAANGRLVTNEQFF. As DNA, the CDR3 is TGTGCCGCTAACGGCCGCTTAGTAACCAATGAGCAGTTCTTC. The genes are TRBV10-3 and TRBJ2-1; D unclear. This CDR3 is 14 amino acids long. The germline V gene has CDR1 ENHRY and CDR2 SYGVKD. Trimming stripped 11 bases from V and 6 bases from J, with 20 bases between.

This clonotype appeared a few times. The V gene is TRBV5-1, the J gene TRBJ1-2, with D uncertain. The germline V and J ends were trimmed by 4 bases and 2 bases, with 12 bases remaining between them. There are 14 residues in the CDR3. In germline, CDR1 is SGHRS, CDR2 YFSETQ. The CDR3 protein is CASSPEATNYGYTF. The CDR3 DNA reads TGCGCCAGCAGCCCCGAGGCAACGAACTATGGCTACACCTTC.

V usage is TRBV27 and J usage is TRBJ1-1; weak D call: TRBD1 (6 bases). This CDR3 contains 13 residues. Germline CDR1 is MNHEY and CDR2 is SMNVEV (reference sequence). V lost 6 bases, J lost 4 bases, and 12 bases lay in between. The CDR3 loop reads CASRIGQFTEAFF. The CDR3 nucleotides are TGTGCCAGCAGAATCGGACAGTTCACTGAAGCTTTCTTT.

This clonotype has a count of ten or more. The gene calls are TRBV29-1 and TRBJ2-1, with 7 bases lining up with TRBD2. The length of the CDR3 is 14 residues. Losses at the gene ends were 4 bases for V and 5 bases for J; bases not matched to a gene: 8. Germline CDR1 and CDR2: SQVTM and ANQGSEA. CDR3: CSVASGFEHNEQFF. CDR3 nucleotide sequence: TGCAGCGTTGCTAGCGGCTTCGAACACAATGAGCAGTTCTTC.

For this clonotype: One end of the junction fails to match germline, which may point to a read error. The chain is built from TRBV6-5 and TRBJ2-5; TRBD1 or TRBD2 may be the D gene (6 bases each). The V gene's germline CDR1 is MNHEY and CDR2 SVGAGI. The CDR3 runs 15 residues. The CDR3 loop is CASSYSRGKGETQCF. In DNA, the CDR3 is TGTGCCAGCAGTTACTCCCGCGGGAAGGGGGAGACCCAGTGCTTC.

This clonotype was counted a few times. The germline gene is not matched at one end of the junction; a read error may be the cause. This sequence joins TRBV12-3 or TRBV12-4 and TRBJ1-2; D may be TRBD1 (6 bases). The CDR3 has 13 amino acids. CDR3: CAGSPTGWRGYTF. The CDR3 coding sequence is TGTGCCGGCAGTCCCACAGGGTGGCGGGGCTACACCTTC.